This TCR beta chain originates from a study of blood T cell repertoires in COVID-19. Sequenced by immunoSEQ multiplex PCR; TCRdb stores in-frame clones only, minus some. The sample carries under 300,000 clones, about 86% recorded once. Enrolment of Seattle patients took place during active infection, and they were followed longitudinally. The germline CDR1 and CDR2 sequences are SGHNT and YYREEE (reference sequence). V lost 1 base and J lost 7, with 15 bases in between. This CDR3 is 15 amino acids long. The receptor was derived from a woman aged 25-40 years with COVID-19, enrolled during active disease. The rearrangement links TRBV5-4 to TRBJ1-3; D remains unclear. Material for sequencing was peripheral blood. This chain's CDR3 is CASSLMQVGTNTIYF. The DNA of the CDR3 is TGTGCCAGCAGCTTGATGCAGGTTGGCACCAACACCATATATTTT.